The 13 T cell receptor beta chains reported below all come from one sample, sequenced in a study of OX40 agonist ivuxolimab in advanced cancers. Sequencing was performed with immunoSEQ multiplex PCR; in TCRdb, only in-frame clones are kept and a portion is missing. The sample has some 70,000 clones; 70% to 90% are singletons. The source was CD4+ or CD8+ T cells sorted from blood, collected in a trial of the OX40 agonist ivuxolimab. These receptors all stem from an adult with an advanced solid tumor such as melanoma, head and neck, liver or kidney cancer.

The CDR3 region is CAIMGRRTPRDYTF. The CDR3 DNA follows: TGTGCCATCATGGGAAGGAGGACCCCTAGAGACTACACCTTC. This chain uses TRBV28 with TRBJ1-2, with no clear D. V was shortened by 10 bases and J by 10 bases, with 25 bases between the two germline ends. CDR1 and CDR2 from the germline V gene are MDHEN and SYDVKM. The CDR3 length is 14 residues.

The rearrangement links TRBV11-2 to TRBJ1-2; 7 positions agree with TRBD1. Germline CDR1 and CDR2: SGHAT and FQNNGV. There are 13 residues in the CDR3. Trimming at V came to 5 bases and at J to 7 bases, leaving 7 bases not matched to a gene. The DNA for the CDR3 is TGTGCCAGCAGCCCCGACAGGGCCCGTGGCTACACCTTC. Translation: CASSPDRARGYTF.

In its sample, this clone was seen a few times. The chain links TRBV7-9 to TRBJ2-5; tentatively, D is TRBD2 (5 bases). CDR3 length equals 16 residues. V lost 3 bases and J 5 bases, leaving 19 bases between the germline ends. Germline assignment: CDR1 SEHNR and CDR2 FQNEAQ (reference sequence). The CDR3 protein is CASSFTAGPASETQYF. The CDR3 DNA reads TGTGCCAGCAGCTTTACGGCGGGCCCCGCGTCCGAGACCCAGTACTTC.

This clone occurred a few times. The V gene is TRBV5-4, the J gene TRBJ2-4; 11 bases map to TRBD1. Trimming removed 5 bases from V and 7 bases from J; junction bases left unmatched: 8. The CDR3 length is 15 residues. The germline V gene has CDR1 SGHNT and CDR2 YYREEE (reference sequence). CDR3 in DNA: TGTGCCAGCAGGAACGCGGGACAGGGGGACAACATTCAGTACTTC. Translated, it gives CASRNAGQGDNIQYF.

This chain's CDR3 is CASSINTGELFF. CDR3 bases: TGTGCCAGTAGTATCAACACCGGGGAGCTGTTTTTT. The chain employs TRBV19 and TRBJ2-2; D call uncertain. CDR3 size: 12 residues. CDR1 and CDR2 from the germline V gene are LNHDA and SQIVND (reference sequence). Deletions cut 3 bases from V and 2 bases from J, with 1 base between.

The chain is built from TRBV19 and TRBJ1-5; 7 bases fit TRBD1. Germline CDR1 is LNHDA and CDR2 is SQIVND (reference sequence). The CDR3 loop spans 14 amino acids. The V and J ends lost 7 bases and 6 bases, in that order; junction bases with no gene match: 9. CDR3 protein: CASNEGALGQPQHF. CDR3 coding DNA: TGTGCCAGTAATGAGGGGGCTTTAGGTCAGCCCCAGCATTTT.

The CDR3 DNA reads TGTGCCAGCAGTCCTTCAGGGGTAACTGAAGCTTTCTTT. Protein: CASSPSGVTEAFF. The rearrangement links TRBV6-6 to TRBJ1-1; tentatively, D is TRBD1 (6 bases). Trimming took 5 bases from V and 5 from J, leaving 12 bases between them. CDR3 size: 13 residues. Germline V gene sequence: CDR1 MNHNY, CDR2 SVGAGI (reference sequence).

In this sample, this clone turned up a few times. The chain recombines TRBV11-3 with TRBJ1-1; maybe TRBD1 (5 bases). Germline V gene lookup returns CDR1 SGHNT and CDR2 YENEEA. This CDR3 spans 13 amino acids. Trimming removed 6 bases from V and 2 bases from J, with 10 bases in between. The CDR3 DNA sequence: TGTGCCAGCAGTGGACATACCAACACTGAAGCTTTCTTT. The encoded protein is CASSGHTNTEAFF.

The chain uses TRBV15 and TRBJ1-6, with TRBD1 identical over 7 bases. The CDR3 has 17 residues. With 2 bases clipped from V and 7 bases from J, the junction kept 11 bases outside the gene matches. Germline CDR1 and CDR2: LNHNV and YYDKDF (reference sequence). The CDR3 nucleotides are TGTGCCACCAGCAGACGTATGACCGGGACAGCAAATTCACCCCTCCACTTT. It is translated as CATSRRMTGTANSPLHF.

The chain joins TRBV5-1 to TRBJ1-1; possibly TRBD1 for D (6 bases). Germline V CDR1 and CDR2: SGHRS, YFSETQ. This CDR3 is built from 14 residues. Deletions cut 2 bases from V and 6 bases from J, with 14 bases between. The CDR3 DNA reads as TGCGCCAGCAGCTTTCAGGGGACGAAGGCTGAAGCTTTCTTT. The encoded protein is CASSFQGTKAEAFF.

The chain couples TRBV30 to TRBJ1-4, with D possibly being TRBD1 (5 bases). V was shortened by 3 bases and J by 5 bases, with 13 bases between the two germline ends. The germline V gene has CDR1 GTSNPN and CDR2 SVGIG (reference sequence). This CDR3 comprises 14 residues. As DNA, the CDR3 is TGTGCCTGGAGCGTACATCGGGGGAATGAAAAACTGTTTTTT. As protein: CAWSVHRGNEKLFF.

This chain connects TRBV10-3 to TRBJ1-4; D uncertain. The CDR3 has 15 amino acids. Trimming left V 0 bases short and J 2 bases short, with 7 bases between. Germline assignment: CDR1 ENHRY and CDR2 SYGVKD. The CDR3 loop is CAISESGGTNEKLFF. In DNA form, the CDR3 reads TGTGCCATCAGTGAGTCCGGTGGGACTAATGAAAAACTGTTTTTT.

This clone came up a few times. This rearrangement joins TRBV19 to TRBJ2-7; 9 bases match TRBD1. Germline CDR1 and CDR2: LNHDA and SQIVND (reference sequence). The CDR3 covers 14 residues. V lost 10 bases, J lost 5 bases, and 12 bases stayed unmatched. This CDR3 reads CATRGQGTFDEQYF. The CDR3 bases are TGTGCCACCAGGGGACAGGGAACGTTTGACGAGCAGTACTTC.